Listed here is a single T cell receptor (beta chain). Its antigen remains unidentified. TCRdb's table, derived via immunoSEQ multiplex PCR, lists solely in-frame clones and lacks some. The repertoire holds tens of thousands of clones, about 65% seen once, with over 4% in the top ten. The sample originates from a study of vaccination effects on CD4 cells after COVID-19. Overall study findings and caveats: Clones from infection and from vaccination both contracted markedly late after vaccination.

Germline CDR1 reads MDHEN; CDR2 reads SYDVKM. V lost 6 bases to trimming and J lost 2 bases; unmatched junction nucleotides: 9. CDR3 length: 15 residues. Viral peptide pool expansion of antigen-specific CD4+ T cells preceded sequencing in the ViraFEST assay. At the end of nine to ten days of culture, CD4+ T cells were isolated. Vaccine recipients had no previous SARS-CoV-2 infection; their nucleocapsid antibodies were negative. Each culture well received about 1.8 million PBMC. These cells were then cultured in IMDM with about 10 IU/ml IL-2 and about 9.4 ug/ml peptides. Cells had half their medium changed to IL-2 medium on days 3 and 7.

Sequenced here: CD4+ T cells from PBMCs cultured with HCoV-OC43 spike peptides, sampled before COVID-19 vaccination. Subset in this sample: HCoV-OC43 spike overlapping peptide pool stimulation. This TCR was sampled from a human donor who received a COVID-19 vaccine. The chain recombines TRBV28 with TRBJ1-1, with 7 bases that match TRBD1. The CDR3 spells CASRAPGTVNTEAFF. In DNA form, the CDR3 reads TGTGCCAGCAGAGCCCCCGGGACAGTCAACACTGAAGCTTTCTTT.